One and the same sample provided the 18 T cell receptor beta chains below, sequenced in a study of OX40 agonist ivuxolimab in advanced cancers. Sequencing used immunoSEQ multiplex PCR; TCRdb keeps in-frame clones, though not all of them. The table has fewer than 90,000 clones, about 88% seen once; the top ten hold over 0.35%. Sequencing was performed on CD4+ or CD8+ T cells sorted from blood, taken in a trial of the OX40 agonist ivuxolimab. The receptors come from an adult with an advanced solid tumor such as melanoma, head and neck, liver or kidney cancer.

V and J are TRBV9 and TRBJ1-4; 8 bases are shared with TRBD1. J lost 6 bases, V lost 2 bases, and 6 bases had no gene match. The CDR3 runs to 15 residues. Germline CDR1 and CDR2: SGDLS and YYNGEE. The CDR3 bases are TGTGCCAGCAGCGTCTCAGGGGGCCGGTATGAAAAACTGTTTTTT. Translation gives CASSVSGGRYEKLFF.

The chain recombines TRBV30 with TRBJ1-2, with D hard to call. V lost 0 bases, J lost 8 bases, and 10 bases lay in between. Germline V lookup: CDR1 GTSNPN, CDR2 SVGIG (reference sequence). CDR3 length: 12 amino acids. The CDR3 region is CAWSVPLGGYTF. The CDR3 region has the DNA TGTGCCTGGAGTGTCCCCCTCGGGGGCTACACCTTC.

The V gene is TRBV18, the J gene TRBJ1-1, with 9 nucleotides matching TRBD1. This CDR3 contains 15 residues. Germline CDR1 is KGHSH and CDR2 is LQKENI. The J segment lost 2 bases and the V segment lost 3 bases, leaving 4 bases of the junction unmatched. DNA of the CDR3: TGTGCCAGCTCACCTCCGGGACAGGGAAACACTGAAGCTTTCTTT. Encoded protein: CASSPPGQGNTEAFF.

V gene TRBV18 combines with J gene TRBJ2-5; D is tentatively TRBD1 or TRBD2 (5 bases each). The CDR3 is 15 amino acids. Deletions cut 4 bases from V and 2 bases from J, with 14 bases between. Looked up from germline, CDR1 is KGHSH and CDR2 is LQKENI. CDR3 residues: CASSLGTGIQETQYF. CDR3 coding DNA: TGTGCCAGCTCACTTGGGACCGGCATACAAGAGACCCAGTACTTC.

The table lists this clone with a count of one. This chain joins TRBV19 and TRBJ2-7, with 13 positions matching TRBD2. The V gene end was trimmed by 5 bases and the J gene end by 4 bases; junction bases not matched to a gene: 8. This CDR3 spans 16 amino acids. The V gene's germline CDR1 is LNHDA and CDR2 SQIVND (reference sequence). CDR3 DNA sequence: TGTGCCAGTAGTGACGGACTAGCGGGAGTTCTTTACGAGCAGTACTTC. Its translation is CASSDGLAGVLYEQYF.

The chain joins TRBV5-5 to TRBJ1-1; TRBD1 aligns across 11 bases. Looked up from germline, CDR1 is SGHKS and CDR2 is YYEKEE (reference sequence). The CDR3 runs to 13 residues. The J segment lost 7 bases and the V segment lost 4 bases, leaving 3 bases of the junction unmatched. The CDR3 protein is CASSKGQGDEAFF. DNA for the CDR3: TGTGCCAGCAGCAAGGGACAGGGGGATGAAGCTTTCTTT.

The gene calls are TRBV5-6 and TRBJ2-1; TRBD2 matches 14 bases. With V trimmed by 4 bases and J by 0 bases, 9 bases remained unmatched. Germline lookup yields CDR1 SGHDT and CDR2 YYEEEE. The CDR3 has 19 residues. The CDR3 DNA sequence: TGTGCCAGCAGCGGGGGACTAGCGGGAGCCCTCGACTCCTACAATGAGCAGTTCTTC. Encoded protein: CASSGGLAGALDSYNEQFF. Variable domain in full (rest from reference TRBV5-6 and TRBJ2-1): DAGVTQSPTHLIKTRGQQVTLRCSPKSGHDTVSWYQQALGQGPQFIFQYYEEEERQRGNFPDRFSGHQFPNYSSELNVNALLLGDSALYLCASSGGLAGALDSYNEQFFGPGTRLTVL.

The sample holds a few counts of this clone. The rearrangement joins TRBV6-5 to TRBJ2-1; D may be TRBD2 (5 bases). This CDR3 has 15 amino acids. The germline CDR1 and CDR2 sequences are MNHEY and SVGAGI. V lost 0 bases and J 3 bases, leaving 9 bases between the germline ends. The CDR3 is CASSYSSGNYNEQFF. Here the CDR3 DNA reads TGTGCCAGCAGTTACTCGAGCGGCAACTACAATGAGCAGTTCTTC.

This clone was found once. The V call is TRBV11-2, the J call TRBJ2-3; no firm D call. This CDR3 has 15 amino acids. Trimming removed 7 bases from V and 4 bases from J, with 18 bases in between. The germline CDR1 and CDR2 sequences are SGHAT and FQNNGV. In nucleotides, the CDR3 is TGTGCCAGCACCCGGGCTGGCGGTAACGCAGATACGCAGTATTTT. This gives the protein CASTRAGGNADTQYF.

CDR3 DNA sequence: TGTGCCAGCAGTGAACGGTTTTTGGCAGCAGGGACTGAAGCTTTCTTT. This codes for CASSERFLAAGTEAFF. J is TRBJ1-1 and V is TRBV2; D perhaps matches TRBD1 (5 bases). Germline assignment: CDR1 SNHLY and CDR2 FYNNEI. V lost 2 bases to trimming and J lost 5 bases, with 18 bases between them. CDR3 length equals 16 residues.

The chain has TRBV10-3 and TRBJ1-2, with 8 positions matching TRBD1. The trim removed 2 bases at V and 2 bases at J, leaving 7 bases unmatched. CDR3 length: 16 amino acids. The germline V gene encodes CDR1 ENHRY and CDR2 SYGVKD. The CDR3 bases are TGTGCCATCAGTGAGGACAGGGGAGGGTTAAACTATGGCTACACCTTC. Protein sequence: CAISEDRGGLNYGYTF.

The V gene is TRBV2, the J gene TRBJ2-2, with D uncertain. Trimming left V 6 bases short and J 2 bases short, with 4 bases between. Germline V CDR1 and CDR2: SNHLY, FYNNEI. This CDR3 is built from 12 residues. CDR3 sequence (DNA): TGTGCCAGCAGGCCAAACACCGGGGAGCTGTTTTTT. Protein product: CASRPNTGELFF.

The rearrangement joins TRBV7-9 to TRBJ2-1; D tentatively fits TRBD1 or TRBD2 (7 bases each). Per the germline V gene, CDR1 is SEHNR and CDR2 is FQNEAQ (reference sequence). There are 15 residues in the CDR3. Deletions cut 1 base from V and 9 bases from J, with 16 bases between. The CDR3 is CASSLDLLRGGEQFF. As DNA, the CDR3 is TGTGCCAGCAGCTTAGATTTACTCAGGGGGGGTGAGCAGTTCTTC.

This chain links TRBV7-2 with TRBJ2-1; 14 nucleotides line up with TRBD2. The ends lost 6 bases at V and 5 bases at J; junction bases unmatched: 3. The CDR3 consists of 15 residues. Germline V gene data show CDR1 as SGHTA and CDR2 as FQGNSA. In DNA form, the CDR3 reads TGTGCCAGCAGGGGACTAGCGGGAGTACACAATGAGCAGTTCTTC. Translating it yields CASRGLAGVHNEQFF.

The V call is TRBV5-1, the J call TRBJ2-5, with D perhaps TRBD2 (6 bases). The ends were cut back, 0 bases at V and 8 bases at J, with 11 bases in the middle. Germline V gene data show CDR1 as SGHRS and CDR2 as YFSETQ. The CDR3 covers 13 residues. DNA for the CDR3: TGCGCCAGCAGCTTGGTTGAGGGAGGCACCCAGTACTTC. It specifies CASSLVEGGTQYF.

The chain combines TRBV6-5 with TRBJ1-2; 11 bases are shared with TRBD1. Germline values: CDR1 MNHEY, CDR2 SVGAGI. The J segment lost 8 bases and the V segment lost 6 bases, leaving 8 bases of the junction unmatched. The CDR3 runs 14 residues. The CDR3 DNA sequence: TGTGCCAGCAGAAACCGGGACAGGGGGTCGGGCTACACCTTC. Protein product: CASRNRDRGSGYTF.

The V and J genes are TRBV19 and TRBJ2-1; 8 nucleotides agree with TRBD2. J was trimmed by 6 bases and V by 5 bases; bases with no gene match: 12. CDR1 LNHDA and CDR2 SQIVND come from the germline V gene (reference sequence). CDR3 length equals 16 residues. The chain's CDR3 is CASSPGRGTRPNEQFF. The CDR3 DNA sequence: TGTGCCAGTAGTCCGGGGAGGGGGACTAGACCCAATGAGCAGTTCTTC.

This chain connects TRBV7-6 to TRBJ1-2, with 8 bases matching TRBD1. CDR3 length: 15 residues. Losses at the gene ends were 2 bases for V and 2 bases for J; bases not matched to a gene: 4. Germline V lookup: CDR1 SGHVS, CDR2 FNYEAQ. The CDR3 spells CASSLTRTGNYGYTF. In DNA, the CDR3 is TGTGCCAGCAGCTTAACGAGGACAGGGAACTATGGCTACACCTTC.